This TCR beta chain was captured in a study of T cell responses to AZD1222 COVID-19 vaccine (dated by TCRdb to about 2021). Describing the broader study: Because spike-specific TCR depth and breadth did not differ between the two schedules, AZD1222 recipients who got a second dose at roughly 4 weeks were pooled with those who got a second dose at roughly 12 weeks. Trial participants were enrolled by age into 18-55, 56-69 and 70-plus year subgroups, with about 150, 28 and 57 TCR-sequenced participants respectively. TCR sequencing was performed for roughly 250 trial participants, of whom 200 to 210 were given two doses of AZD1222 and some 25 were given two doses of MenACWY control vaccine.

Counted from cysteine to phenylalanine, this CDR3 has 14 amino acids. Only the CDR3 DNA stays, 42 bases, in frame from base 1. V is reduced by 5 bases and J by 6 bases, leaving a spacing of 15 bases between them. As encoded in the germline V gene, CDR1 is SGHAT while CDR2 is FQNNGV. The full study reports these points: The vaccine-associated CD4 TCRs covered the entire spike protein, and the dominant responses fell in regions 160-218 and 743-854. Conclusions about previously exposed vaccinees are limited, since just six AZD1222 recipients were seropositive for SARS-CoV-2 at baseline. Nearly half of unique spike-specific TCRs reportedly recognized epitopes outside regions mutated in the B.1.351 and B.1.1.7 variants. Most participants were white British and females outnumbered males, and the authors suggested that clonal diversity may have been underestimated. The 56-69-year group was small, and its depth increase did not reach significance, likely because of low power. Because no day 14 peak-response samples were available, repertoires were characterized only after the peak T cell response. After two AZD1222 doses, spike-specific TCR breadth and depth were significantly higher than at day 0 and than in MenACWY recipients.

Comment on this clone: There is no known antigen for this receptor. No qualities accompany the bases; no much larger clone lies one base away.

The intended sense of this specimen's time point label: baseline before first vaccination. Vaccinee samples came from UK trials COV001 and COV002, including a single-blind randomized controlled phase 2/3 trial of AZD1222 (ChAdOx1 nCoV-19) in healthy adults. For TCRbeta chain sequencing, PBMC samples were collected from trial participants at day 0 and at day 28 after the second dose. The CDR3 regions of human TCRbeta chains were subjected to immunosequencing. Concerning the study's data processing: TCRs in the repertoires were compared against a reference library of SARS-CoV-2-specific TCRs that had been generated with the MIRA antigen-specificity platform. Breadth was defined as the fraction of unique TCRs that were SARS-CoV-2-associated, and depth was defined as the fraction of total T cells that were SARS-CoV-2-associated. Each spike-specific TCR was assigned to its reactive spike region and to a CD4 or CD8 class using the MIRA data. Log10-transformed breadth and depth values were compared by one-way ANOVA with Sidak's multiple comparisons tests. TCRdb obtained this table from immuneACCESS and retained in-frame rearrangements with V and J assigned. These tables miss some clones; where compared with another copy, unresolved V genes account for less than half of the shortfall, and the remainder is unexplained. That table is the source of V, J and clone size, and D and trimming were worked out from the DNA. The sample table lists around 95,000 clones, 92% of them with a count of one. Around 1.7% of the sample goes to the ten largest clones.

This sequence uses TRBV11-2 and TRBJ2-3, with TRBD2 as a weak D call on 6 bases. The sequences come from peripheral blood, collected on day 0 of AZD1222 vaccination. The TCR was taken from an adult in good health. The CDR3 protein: CASSIAVRADTQYF. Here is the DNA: TGTGCCAGCAGCATAGCGGTTAGAGCGGATACGCAGTATTTT.